The 18 T cell receptor beta chains in this list originate from one sample, sequenced in a study of Ad26.COV2.S vaccination and SARS-CoV-2 variants. Assay: immunoSEQ multiplex PCR; the TCRdb copy retains only in-frame clones and omits some. Of some 480,000 clones listed, about 83% were seen once; the top ten hold around 13%. Documented treatment: around 19 received Ad26.COV2.S at low or high dose, single or two shots; about five received placebo; per-sample allocation not given. Day 63 after the first injection of vaccine or placebo was the sampling time. The sequencing here drew on peripheral blood, taken in a trial of Ad26.COV2.S vaccine versus placebo. The origin of the receptors is a person between 18 and 60 years old who received the Ad26.COV2.S COVID-19 vaccine or a placebo.

This chain connects TRBV2 to TRBJ2-7; 8 bases match TRBD2. The length of the CDR3 is 15 residues. Losses at the gene ends were 1 base for V and 3 bases for J; bases not matched to a gene: 5. In germline, CDR1 is SNHLY, CDR2 FYNNEI. The CDR3 nucleotides read TGTGCCAGCAGTGAAGTAACTAGCGGACGCTACGAGCAGTACTTC. Translation gives CASSEVTSGRYEQYF.

The table lists this clone with a count of one. This chain connects TRBV11-1 to TRBJ2-7; 9 nucleotides align to TRBD1. Germline loops: CDR1 SGHAT, CDR2 FQDESV (reference sequence). CDR3 size: 15 residues. V lost 8 bases to trimming and J lost 1 base; unmatched junction nucleotides: 9. The CDR3 bases are TGTGCCAGCGGTTACCGGGACAGGGTATCCTACGAGCAGTACTTC. This translates into CASGYRDRVSYEQYF.

The chain links TRBV28 to TRBJ2-3; no clear D. The V end lost 0 bases, the J end lost 4 bases, and 8 bases lay between the germline ends. This CDR3 is built from 14 residues. From germline, CDR1 is MDHEN and CDR2 SYDVKM. CDR3 in DNA: TGTGCCAGCAGTTTATGGGCTAGTGCAGATACGCAGTATTTT. Translating gives CASSLWASADTQYF.

The V call is TRBV5-6, the J call TRBJ2-7, with 9 bases identical to TRBD1. Germline lookup yields CDR1 SGHDT and CDR2 YYEEEE. With 2 bases clipped from V and 7 bases from J, the junction kept 13 bases outside the gene matches. CDR3 length equals 16 residues. CDR3 nucleotide sequence: TGTGCCAGCAGCTTTTGGAGGGACAGGGTTTCCATAGAGCAGTACTTC. Its protein product is CASSFWRDRVSIEQYF.

V and J are TRBV29-1 and TRBJ1-4, with D perhaps matching TRBD1 (5 bases). The CDR3 runs 13 residues. Per germline, CDR1 SQVTM and CDR2 ANQGSEA. Trimming took 5 bases from V and 7 from J, leaving 14 bases between them. In DNA, the CDR3 is TGCAGCGTTCAGACAGACTTTACTGAAAAACTGTTTTTT. Translation gives CSVQTDFTEKLFF.

This chain uses TRBV7-9 with TRBJ2-3, with D unresolved. The CDR3 has 14 amino acids. V was cut by 3 bases and J by 3 bases, with 10 bases left in between. CDR1 is SEHNR, CDR2 FQNEAQ, per germline (reference sequence). DNA for the CDR3: TGTGCCAGCAGCTTTGGAGATGAGACAGATACGCAGTATTTT. This codes for CASSFGDETDTQYF.

The V and J genes are TRBV18 and TRBJ1-4, with D uncertain. The CDR3 contains 15 residues. Germline values: CDR1 KGHSH, CDR2 LQKENI. Trimming took 0 bases from V and 7 from J, leaving 12 bases between them. The CDR3 is CASSPPGRSGEKLFF. In nucleotides, the CDR3 is TGTGCCAGCTCACCACCGGGCAGATCGGGTGAAAAACTGTTTTTT.

The chain has TRBV10-2 and TRBJ2-7; D ambiguous. In germline, CDR1 is WSHSY, CDR2 SAAADI. This CDR3 contains 12 residues. The V end lost 7 bases, the J end lost 5 bases, and 12 bases lay between the germline ends. The CDR3 here is CASTGRHDEQYF. CDR3 DNA: TGCGCCAGCACCGGACGACACGACGAGCAGTACTTC.

V gene TRBV6-2 or TRBV6-3 combines with J gene TRBJ1-5; TRBD1 is a possible D gene (5 bases). CDR3 length: 17 amino acids. Germline CDR1 and CDR2: MNHEY and SVGEGT. Trimming pared 6 bases from V and 1 base from J, leaving 19 bases between. CDR3 amino acids: CASSSGQGFLSNQPQHF. The CDR3 nucleotides are TGTGCCAGCAGCTCCGGGCAGGGCTTTCTGAGCAATCAGCCCCAGCATTTT.

The rearrangement uses TRBV5-4 and TRBJ2-7, with 7 bases matching TRBD1. The CDR3 covers 14 residues. The germline V gene encodes CDR1 SGHNT and CDR2 YYREEE (reference sequence). The junction had 3 bases not matched to a gene; V was cut back by 1 base and J by 2 bases. As DNA, the CDR3 is TGTGCCAGCAGCTTGTGGGACAGTCCCTACGAGCAGTACTTC. Its translation: CASSLWDSPYEQYF. Variable domain in full (rest from reference TRBV5-4 and TRBJ2-7): ETGVTQSPTHLIKTRGQQVTLRCSSQSGHNTVSWYQQALGQGPQFIFQYYREEENGRGNFPPRFSGLQFPNYSSELNVNALELDDSALYLCASSLWDSPYEQYFGPGTRLTVT.

The rearrangement uses TRBV19 and TRBJ1-5; D remains unclear. This CDR3 is 16 amino acids long. Germline V gene sequence: CDR1 LNHDA, CDR2 SQIVND (reference sequence). Trimming removed 7 bases from V and 6 bases from J, with 22 bases in between. The CDR3 protein is CASIKDAGSSGQPQHF. DNA of the CDR3: TGTGCCAGTATTAAAGACGCGGGCAGCTCGGGTCAGCCCCAGCATTTT.

The rearrangement links TRBV28 to TRBJ2-3; D may correspond to TRBD1 or TRBD2 (5 bases each). The CDR3 covers 17 residues. V gave up 4 bases and J gave up 2 bases, with 19 bases separating them. The germline V gene encodes CDR1 MDHEN and CDR2 SYDVKM. The CDR3 is CASSSSPRDPFTDTQYF. CDR3 sequence (DNA): TGTGCCAGCAGTTCGAGCCCCCGGGACCCATTCACAGATACGCAGTATTTT.

The chain joins TRBV11-2 to TRBJ2-1; D ambiguous. Deletions cut 5 bases from V and 0 bases from J, with 8 bases between. CDR3 size: 14 residues. Germline loops: CDR1 SGHAT, CDR2 FQNNGV. Here the CDR3 reads CASSPLRSYNEQFF. The CDR3 DNA sequence: TGTGCCAGCAGCCCACTCCGCTCCTACAATGAGCAGTTCTTC.

This chain uses TRBV29-1 with TRBJ2-3; D unresolved. CDR1 is SQVTM, CDR2 ANQGSEA, per germline. The CDR3 has 14 amino acids. Trimming cost V 6 bases and J 0 bases, with 13 bases left between them. The CDR3 DNA sequence: TGCAGCGTCTCCCGGGTGGGCAGCACAGATACGCAGTATTTT. Its protein is CSVSRVGSTDTQYF.

This clone has a handful of counts. This specimen includes other DNA sequences encoding the same CDR3. The rearrangement joins TRBV3-1 (or the pseudogene TRBV3-2) to TRBJ2-1, with D uncertain. Germline CDR1 is LGHDT and CDR2 is YNNKEL (reference sequence). The V end was cut by 3 bases, the J end by 4 bases, with 4 bases between. This CDR3 is 12 amino acids long. This CDR3 is CASSQGYNEQFF. CDR3 coding DNA: TGTGCCAGCAGCCAGGGGTACAATGAGCAGTTCTTC.

The rearrangement uses TRBV7-8 and TRBJ1-3; TRBD1 might be the D (5 bases). Germline loops: CDR1 SGHVS, CDR2 FQNEAQ. CDR3 length equals 15 residues. Trimming stripped 1 base from V and 11 bases from J, with 18 bases between. The CDR3 is CASSLDPGVRQSIYF. CDR3 DNA: TGTGCCAGCAGCTTAGATCCGGGGGTTCGCCAATCCATATATTTT.

The chain has TRBV4-2 and TRBJ2-7, with 7 bases that match TRBD1. The CDR3 is made up of 16 amino acids. V dropped 3 bases and J dropped 0; count of bases not matched to a gene: 8. Germline-derived CDR1 and CDR2 are LGHNA and YNFKEQ. CDR3 in DNA: TGTGCCAGCAGCCACTCTTCGACAGGGAGCTCCTACGAGCAGTACTTC. As protein: CASSHSSTGSSYEQYF.

V usage is TRBV15 and J usage is TRBJ1-6; no definite D call. V was clipped by 0 bases and J by 10 bases, with 7 bases between them. CDR3 length: 13 residues. From germline, CDR1 is LNHNV and CDR2 YYDKDF (reference sequence). Written as DNA, the CDR3 is TGTGCCACCAGCAGAGATTATCTATCACCCCTCCACTTT. Its protein product is CATSRDYLSPLHF.